The clone carrying this TCR beta chain has just a few counts. The antigen is not known. This sample was included in a study of cytomegalovirus exposure and HLA in healthy donors. Study findings and constraints: Among TCR beta chains, those listed as cytomegalovirus-associated numbered about 160.

PCR used 60 Vbeta primers and 13 Jbeta primers. TCRdb's table, derived via immunoSEQ multiplex PCR, lists solely in-frame clones and lacks some. The sample consists of approximately 150,000 clones, around 65% of them appearing once. Deletions cut 4 bases from V and 3 bases from J, with 14 bases between. The germline CDR1 and CDR2 sequences are SGHNT and YYREEE (reference sequence). There are 14 residues in the CDR3. Sequenced: PBMCs. The J gene is TRBJ2-7, the V gene TRBV5-4; D is perhaps TRBD1 (5 bases). This sequence originates from a woman in her twenties or thirties in good health and CMV-seropositive. The CDR3 DNA reads as TGTGCCAGCAGCCGTACAGGAGCCGACTACGAGCAGTACTTC. This translates into CASSRTGADYEQYF.